Shown below are 7 T cell receptor beta chains from a single sample sequenced in a study of cytomegalovirus exposure and HLA in healthy donors. Primers for the PCR totalled 60 Vbeta and 13 Jbeta. TCRdb keeps only in-frame clones here, not all; method: immunoSEQ multiplex PCR. The sample carries some 180,000 clones, 60% to 80% recorded once. The sequencing input was PBMCs. All receptors come from a woman in her twenties or thirties in good health and CMV-seronegative.

This clone has a single count. The chain has TRBV5-4 and TRBJ2-5; 7 positions match TRBD2. The CDR3 loop spans 17 amino acids. Losses at the gene ends were 3 bases for V and 7 bases for J; bases not matched to a gene: 18. Per the germline V gene, CDR1 is SGHNT and CDR2 is YYREEE (reference sequence). The CDR3 loop reads CASSWDAVGTGGWTQYF. CDR3 coding DNA: TGTGCCAGCAGCTGGGACGCAGTAGGAACCGGGGGGTGGACCCAGTACTTC.

The chain couples TRBV5-1 to TRBJ1-6; D is perhaps TRBD1 (6 bases). Germline values: CDR1 SGHRS, CDR2 YFSETQ. Between the trimmed V and J ends, which lost 6 bases and 6 bases, there was a span of 13 bases. The CDR3 has 14 residues. CDR3 in amino acids: CASKPWDTNSPLHF. CDR3 in DNA: TGCGCCAGCAAGCCTTGGGACACTAATTCACCCCTCCACTTT.

The chain carries TRBV28 and TRBJ1-4, with D possibly matching TRBD1 (5 bases). CDR1 and CDR2 from the germline V gene are MDHEN and SYDVKM. This CDR3 spans 16 amino acids. V was shortened by 6 bases and J by 3 bases, with 17 bases between the two germline ends. The CDR3, as DNA: TGTGCCAGCAGCGTTGGGAGCGCGGGACCTAATGAAAAACTGTTTTTT. Translating it yields CASSVGSAGPNEKLFF.

V is TRBV6-1 and J is TRBJ2-7; TRBD2 matches at 8 bases. The ends lost 5 bases at V and 3 bases at J; junction bases unmatched: 6. The germline CDR1 and CDR2 sequences are MNHNS and SASEGT. The CDR3 is made up of 14 amino acids. The CDR3 DNA reads TGTGCCAGCAGTCCCGGACTAGCTGGCTACGAGCAGTACTTC. Translated: CASSPGLAGYEQYF.

The rearrangement joins TRBV6-5 to TRBJ2-1; D might be TRBD2 (6 bases). The CDR3 consists of 13 residues. Germline values: CDR1 MNHEY, CDR2 SVGAGI. The V end was cut by 7 bases, the J end by 4 bases, with 11 bases between. The CDR3 is CASTRDSYNEQFF. CDR3 DNA sequence: TGTGCCAGCACCCGGGACTCTTACAATGAGCAGTTCTTC.

The chain employs TRBV28 and TRBJ2-7; no clear D. Germline V CDR1 and CDR2: MDHEN, SYDVKM. This CDR3 has 14 residues. V gave up 3 bases and J gave up 0 bases, with 9 bases separating them. CDR3 protein: CASSLMESSYEQYF. The CDR3 DNA is TGTGCCAGCAGTTTGATGGAGAGCTCCTACGAGCAGTACTTC.

In the case of this clone: Other DNA sequences in this sample translate to the same CDR3. The rearrangement uses TRBV7-9 and TRBJ2-5, with a possible D match to TRBD2 (5 bases). Trimming pared 6 bases from V and 5 bases from J, leaving 10 bases between. Per germline, CDR1 SEHNR and CDR2 FQNEAQ (reference sequence). CDR3 length: 12 residues. The CDR3 nucleotides read TGTGCCAGCAGTCAAGAGGGTGAGACCCAGTACTTC. Protein sequence: CASSQEGETQYF.